Shown below are 25 T cell receptor beta chains from a single sample sequenced in a study of T cell repertoires in cytomegalovirus infection. From the reads, TCRdb called clonotypes with MiXCR, one entry per CDR3 protein. Here the sample spans hundreds of thousands of distinct CDR3 sequences, roughly 26% being singletons. The sequencing sample was made of CD8+ T cells from PBMCs. Receptors were obtained from a human donor in good health (CMV status not recorded). Some clones in this sample may be carry-over from other donors' samples.

This clonotype was recorded many times. The J gene is TRBJ2-1, the V gene TRBV7-6, with TRBD2 matching 8 bases. After removal of 0 bases from V and 2 bases from J, the junction contained 3 bases not matched to a gene. The germline gives CDR1 SGHVS, CDR2 FNYEAQ. This CDR3 region has 16 residues. CDR3 in amino acids: CASSLATGGTYNEQFF. CDR3 in DNA: TGTGCCAGCAGCTTAGCAACGGGAGGGACCTACAATGAGCAGTTCTTC.

This chain uses TRBV4-1 with TRBJ2-1; the D call may be TRBD1 or TRBD2 (5 bases each). CDR1 is MGHRA, CDR2 YSYEKL, per germline. V lost 4 bases and J lost 5, with 12 bases in between. The CDR3 has 14 amino acids. The CDR3 protein is CASSRGRSDNEQFF. Here the CDR3 DNA reads TGCGCCAGCAGCCGGGGACGATCAGACAATGAGCAGTTCTTC.

This clonotype was picked up many times. The chain couples TRBV4-1 to TRBJ2-7, with 11 bases matching TRBD2. V lost 1 base, J lost 3 bases, and 5 bases stayed unmatched. Germline V gives CDR1 MGHRA, CDR2 YSYEKL. The CDR3 is 16 residues long. The CDR3 DNA is TGCGCCAGCAGCCAAGTTCCTAGCGGGGGGCTCTACGAGCAGTACGTC. Its translation: CASSQVPSGGLYEQYV.

This chain links TRBV24-1 with TRBJ2-2; no firm D call. The V gene lost 2 bases and the J gene lost 6 bases, with 12 bases spanning the gap. The CDR3 extends over 15 amino acids. CDR1 is KGHDR and CDR2 is SFDVKD in the germline V gene. The CDR3 DNA reads as TGTGCCACCAGTGATTCGATCAGCAACGCCGGGGAGCTGTTTTTT. This gives the protein CATSDSISNAGELFF.

This clonotype occurred a few times. J is TRBJ2-1 and V is TRBV6-1; D might be TRBD1 (5 bases). Trimming cost V 8 bases and J 0 bases, with 14 bases left between them. The germline V gene has CDR1 MNHNS and CDR2 SASEGT. The CDR3 covers 15 residues. The CDR3 DNA sequence: TGTGCCAGCGGCCCCAGGGAAAGCTCCTACAATGAGCAGTTCTTC. It codes for CASGPRESSYNEQFF.

As for this clonotype: The junction differs from germline at one of its ends, possibly a read error. The DNA for the CDR3 is TGTGTCAGCAGCCCAGGGGGGAAGCCAGATACACAGTATTTT. This codes for CVSSPGGKPDTQYF. The gene calls are TRBV7-6 and TRBJ2-3; D possibly corresponds to TRBD1 (7 bases). This CDR3 is 14 amino acids long. Germline lookup yields CDR1 SGHVS and CDR2 FNYEAQ.

In this sample, this clonotype turned up once. The chain combines TRBV11-3 with TRBJ2-1; D is ambiguous. Per germline, CDR1 SGHNT and CDR2 YENEEA. There are 13 residues in the CDR3. Deletions cut 5 bases from V and 5 bases from J, with 10 bases between. In DNA, the CDR3 is TGTGCCAGCAGCGAAATCAGAGACAATGAGCAGTTCTTC. Its protein is CASSEIRDNEQFF.

This clonotype was picked up many times. The chain carries TRBV7-8 and TRBJ1-3; TRBD1 is a possible D gene (6 bases). The V gene lost 5 bases and the J gene lost 2 bases, with 10 bases spanning the gap. The CDR3 totals 14 residues. CDR1 and CDR2 (germline): SGHVS, FQNEAQ. CDR3 bases: TGTGCCAGCAGCGCAGCAGGGGCTGGAAACACCATATATTTT. This translates into CASSAAGAGNTIYF.

V and J are TRBV5-6 and TRBJ1-5; D remains unclear. Germline V gene sequence: CDR1 SGHDT, CDR2 YYEEEE. V gave up 3 bases and J gave up 11 bases, with 12 bases separating them. This CDR3 contains 12 residues. The CDR3 protein is CASSYRRRAQHF. The CDR3 nucleotides are TGTGCCAGCAGCTATAGACGGAGGGCCCAGCATTTT.

The chain employs TRBV7-8 and TRBJ1-5, with a possible D match to TRBD1 (6 bases). Germline CDR1 reads SGHVS; CDR2 reads FQNEAQ. The CDR3 totals 18 residues. The V end lost 2 bases, the J end lost 0 bases, and 17 bases lay between the germline ends. The DNA of the CDR3 is TGTGCCAGCAGCTTAAGTCCTTCCGGGGGCTATAGCAATCAGCCCCAGCATTTT. Protein sequence: CASSLSPSGGYSNQPQHF.

J is TRBJ2-5 and V is TRBV25-1; 8 positions match TRBD2. Germline V lookup: CDR1 MGHDK, CDR2 SYGVNS. This CDR3 region has 14 residues. V gave up 0 bases and J gave up 3 bases; unmatched junction bases: 0. CDR3 nucleotides: TGTGCCAGCAGTGAATACGGGGGGGAAGAGACCCAGTACTTC. Its protein product is CASSEYGGEETQYF.

The CDR3 DNA reads as TGCAGTGCTAAGGACAGGGCGAACACCGGGGAGCTGTTTTTT. It encodes CSAKDRANTGELFF. The chain links TRBV20-1 to TRBJ2-2, with 8 bases aligning to TRBD1. This CDR3 comprises 14 residues. Germline V gene sequence: CDR1 DFQATT, CDR2 SNEGSKA (reference sequence). V shed 4 bases, J shed 0 bases, and the junction held 1 base outside the gene matches.

Only a few counts were recorded for this clonotype. V and J are TRBV6-2 or TRBV6-3 and TRBJ2-1; possible D gene TRBD1, 5 bases. V lost 8 bases and J 3 bases, leaving 14 bases between the germline ends. Germline CDR1 reads MNHEY; CDR2 reads SVGEGT. The CDR3 covers 14 residues. The CDR3 DNA reads as TGTGCCAGCGTTAGGAAGGGGTACTACAATGAGCAGTTCTTC. Translated: CASVRKGYYNEQFF.

This clonotype appeared a few times. The rearrangement links TRBV20-1 to TRBJ1-2; D perhaps matches TRBD1 (5 bases). The CDR3 is 15 residues long. V dropped 3 bases and J dropped 6 bases, with 20 bases sitting between them. Germline CDR1 DFQATT, CDR2 SNEGSKA (reference sequence). CDR3 bases: TGCAGTGCTAGGGTGACAGAGGTTCGTTTGGATGGCTACACCTTC. Translated, it gives CSARVTEVRLDGYTF.

This clonotype was picked up a small number of times. The V and J genes are TRBV6-2 or TRBV6-3 and TRBJ2-5; 9 nucleotides agree with TRBD2. Germline-derived CDR1 and CDR2 are MNHEY and SVGEGT. V trimming: 4 bases; J trimming: 2 bases; junction bases outside the gene matches: 8. The CDR3 has 16 amino acids. CDR3 sequence: CASSSPWLAGQETQYF. DNA for the CDR3: TGTGCCAGCAGTTCCCCCTGGCTAGCGGGGCAAGAGACCCAGTACTTC.

The V and J genes are TRBV27 and TRBJ2-7; D possibly corresponds to TRBD2 (6 bases). V gave up 0 bases and J gave up 6 bases, with 9 bases separating them. This CDR3 contains 13 residues. In germline, CDR1 is MNHEY, CDR2 SMNVEV (reference sequence). DNA for the CDR3: TGTGCCAGCAGTTTATCGCCCGGGGGCGAGCAGTACGTC. It yields the protein CASSLSPGGEQYV.

The J gene is TRBJ2-2, the V gene TRBV6-5, with D hard to call. V was trimmed by 0 bases and J by 10 bases, leaving 6 bases between them. The germline V gene has CDR1 MNHEY and CDR2 SVGAGI. CDR3 length: 12 amino acids. CDR3 loop: CASSYSYEELFF. The CDR3 bases are TGTGCCAGCAGTTACTCGTATGAGGAGCTGTTTTTT.

This clonotype was counted many times. The chain links TRBV12-3 or TRBV12-4 to TRBJ2-7, with 8 bases lining up with TRBD1. CDR3 length: 15 amino acids. The J segment lost 2 bases and the V segment lost 6 bases, leaving 9 bases of the junction unmatched. The CDR3 here is CASSGQGDNPYEQYV. The DNA of the CDR3 is TGTGCCAGCAGCGGACAGGGTGATAATCCCTACGAGCAGTACGTC.

This clonotype occurred a few times. This chain connects TRBV6-2 or TRBV6-3 to TRBJ2-3; D remains ambiguous. V gave up 10 bases and J gave up 5 bases, with 7 bases separating them. The CDR3 length is 10 residues. Germline-derived CDR1 and CDR2 are MNHEY and SVGEGT. The CDR3 here is CATTGDTQYF. In DNA form, the CDR3 reads TGTGCCACTACGGGAGATACGCAGTATTTT.

This clonotype was observed at least ten times. The chain is built from TRBV28 and TRBJ2-1; TRBD2 agrees at 9 bases. The length of the CDR3 is 16 residues. Germline loops: CDR1 MDHEN, CDR2 SYDVKM. Trimming cost V 6 bases and J 5 bases; bases outside gene matches: 11. Here the CDR3 reads CASSPATRTSDNEQFF. For the CDR3, the DNA is TGTGCCAGCAGCCCCGCAACTCGGACTAGCGACAATGAGCAGTTCTTC.

In its sample, this clonotype was seen a few times. The V call is TRBV10-3, the J call TRBJ2-2; TRBD1 matches 7 bases. CDR1 is ENHRY, CDR2 SYGVKD, per germline. The junction had 13 bases not matched to a gene; V was cut back by 8 bases and J by 1 base. CDR3 size: 17 residues. The CDR3 sequence: CAIGWDSQQGNTGELFF. For the CDR3, the DNA is TGTGCCATCGGATGGGACAGCCAACAGGGGAACACCGGGGAGCTGTTTTTT.

The chain links TRBV20-1 to TRBJ1-2; D unclear. V was cut by 4 bases and J by 8 bases, with 17 bases left in between. This CDR3 is 13 amino acids long. Germline CDR1 reads DFQATT; CDR2 reads SNEGSKA (reference sequence). The CDR3 DNA is TGCAGTGCTATTCCACCATGGGAGTTCGGCTACACCTTC. Its protein is CSAIPPWEFGYTF.

This clonotype was found many times. The chain employs TRBV7-2 and TRBJ2-7; maybe TRBD1 (6 bases). This CDR3 comprises 16 residues. V was cut by 1 base and J by 0 bases, with 13 bases left in between. In germline, CDR1 is SGHTA, CDR2 FQGNSA. The CDR3 here is CASSLEFGTLSYEQYV. The CDR3 nucleotides read TGTGCCAGCAGCTTAGAGTTCGGGACACTCTCCTACGAGCAGTACGTC.

This clonotype was seen ten or more times. The chain couples TRBV7-9 to TRBJ2-5; possibly TRBD1 for D (6 bases). The CDR3 extends over 15 amino acids. From germline, CDR1 is SEHNR and CDR2 FQNEAQ (reference sequence). V was cut by 0 bases and J by 5 bases, with 13 bases left in between. DNA for the CDR3: TGTGCCAGCAGCTTAGCCCAGGGGCTCTACGAGACCCAGTACTTC. Its protein product is CASSLAQGLYETQYF.

This clonotype was seen many times. The V gene is TRBV12-3 or TRBV12-4, the J gene TRBJ2-1; 9 nucleotides align to TRBD2. V dropped 4 bases and J dropped 7; count of bases not matched to a gene: 5. This CDR3 region has 14 residues. The CDR3: CASSSAGGENEQFF. CDR3 bases: TGTGCCAGCAGTTCCGCGGGGGGGGAAAATGAGCAGTTCTTC.